These 30 T cell receptor beta chains originate from one sample sequenced in a study of monozygotic twins with inflammatory bowel disease. Each CDR3 protein gets one entry in TCRdb, which reprocessed the 5' RACE reads and gives no DNA. This sample lists around 450,000 distinct CDR3 sequences; its ten largest clones have about 2.2%. Sequencing was carried out using blood. These receptor sequences come from a human donor with ulcerative colitis or Crohn's disease, or a healthy co-twin of an affected twin (not recorded which).

The chain joins TRBV18 to TRBJ1-3. This CDR3 has 15 amino acids. Per germline, CDR1 KGHSH and CDR2 LQKENI. The CDR3 here is CASSPVGNAGNTIYF. Drawing the rest from reference TRBV18 and TRBJ1-3, the complete variable domain is NAGVMQNPRHLVRRRGQEARLRCSPMKGHSHVYWYRQLPEEGLKFMVYLQKENIIDESGMPKERFSAEFPKEGPSILRIQQVVRGDSAAYFCASSPVGNAGNTIYFGEGSWLTVV.

This chain uses TRBV7-8 with TRBJ2-2; TCRdb returns TRBD2, unconfirmable since there is no DNA. The CDR3 runs 15 residues. Germline lookup yields CDR1 SGHVS and CDR2 FQNEAQ. CDR3 region: CASSRTSVGNGELFF.

This chain links TRBV27 with TRBJ2-3; TCRdb proposes TRBD1, but this gene call is untestable without DNA. Per germline, CDR1 MNHEY and CDR2 SMNVEV (reference sequence). CDR3 length: 13 residues. CDR3 residues: CASSFPGRNTQYF.

This chain uses TRBV24-1 with TRBJ2-1; TCRdb proposes TRBD2, but this gene call is untestable without DNA. The CDR3 has 17 amino acids. Looked up from germline, CDR1 is KGHDR and CDR2 is SFDVKD. This chain's CDR3 is CATSDAGTSGKYNEQFF.

This rearrangement joins TRBV6-2 or TRBV6-3 to TRBJ2-7. CDR1 and CDR2 (germline): MNHEY, SVGEGT. The length of the CDR3 is 14 residues. CDR3 residues: CASSYSYGSYEQYF.

The rearrangement links TRBV20-1 to TRBJ1-5. The CDR3 spans 14 residues. The germline V gene has CDR1 DFQATT and CDR2 SNEGSKA (reference sequence). The CDR3 is CSAREPTVNQPQHF.

The chain joins TRBV7-6 to TRBJ1-2. The CDR3 is 13 residues long. Germline values: CDR1 SGHVS, CDR2 FNYEAQ. CDR3 region: CASSLGGAEGYTF.

The CDR3 reads CASSFSSSGGETQYF. This sequence joins TRBV7-3 and TRBJ2-5; TCRdb lists TRBD2, though no DNA is available to test this call. Per germline, CDR1 SGHTA and CDR2 FQGTGA. This CDR3 spans 15 amino acids.

This rearrangement joins TRBV6-1 to TRBJ2-1; TCRdb's D call of TRBD2 is untestable without DNA. Germline V gene data show CDR1 as MNHNS and CDR2 as SASEGT. CDR3 length equals 14 residues. Here the CDR3 reads CASSSVRPENEQFF.

The chain couples TRBV6-5 to TRBJ1-1. CDR3 length: 15 residues. Germline CDR1 and CDR2: MNHEY and SVGAGI. CDR3 region: CASSYSADPNTEAFF.

The V call is TRBV4-2, the J call TRBJ1-5; TCRdb outputs TRBD1, but without DNA this stays unchecked. The length of the CDR3 is 17 residues. Germline V lookup: CDR1 LGHNA, CDR2 YNFKEQ. The CDR3 reads CASSQDLWTLPHQPQHF.

This chain's CDR3 is CASSLVRGRVDGYTF. This chain links TRBV5-6 with TRBJ1-2; the TCRdb D gene call, TRBD1, has no DNA to confirm it. Germline CDR1 and CDR2: SGHDT and YYEEEE. The CDR3 loop spans 15 amino acids.

The chain couples TRBV5-1 to TRBJ2-3; TCRdb selects TRBD2, and the lack of DNA leaves this call unchecked. Germline V gene lookup returns CDR1 SGHRS and CDR2 YFSETQ. The CDR3 runs 14 residues. The CDR3 sequence: CASSLGSGGYTQYF.

The chain is built from TRBV7-3 and TRBJ2-3; with no DNA, the TCRdb D assignment of TRBD1 cannot be verified. Germline assignment: CDR1 SGHTA and CDR2 FQGTGA. The CDR3 totals 13 residues. The CDR3 protein is CASSLSRGDTQYF.

This chain joins TRBV29-1 and TRBJ2-7; TCRdb lists TRBD1, though no DNA is available to test this call. CDR1 and CDR2 from the germline V gene are SQVTM and ANQGSEA. The CDR3 sequence is 12 residues long. CDR3: CSVQTVSYEQYF.

This rearrangement joins TRBV19 to TRBJ1-4; absent DNA, TCRdb's TRBD1 call cannot be checked. CDR3 size: 13 residues. Germline CDR1 LNHDA, CDR2 SQIVND (reference sequence). The CDR3 spells CASSPGAYEKLFF.

The chain joins TRBV12-3 or TRBV12-4 to TRBJ2-3. The CDR3 runs to 12 residues. CDR3 sequence reads: CASRWGTDTQYF.

The chain combines TRBV5-1 with TRBJ2-2. CDR1 SGHRS and CDR2 YFSETQ come from the germline V gene. CDR3 length: 12 amino acids. The CDR3 protein is CASSLETGELFF.

This chain joins TRBV27 and TRBJ1-2. This CDR3 region has 15 residues. Germline-derived CDR1 and CDR2 are MNHEY and SMNVEV (reference sequence). CDR3 region: CASSLRGGVNYGYTF.

The rearrangement uses TRBV19 and TRBJ2-2. Looked up from germline, CDR1 is LNHDA and CDR2 is SQIVND (reference sequence). CDR3 length: 12 amino acids. CDR3 protein: CASSVGGGELFF.

The rearrangement joins TRBV5-8 to TRBJ1-4; TCRdb picks TRBD1, but there is no DNA to check that call. The germline V gene has CDR1 SGHTS and CDR2 YDEGEE. The CDR3 runs to 17 residues. Here the CDR3 reads CASSLADRVRINEKLFF.

V usage is TRBV9 and J usage is TRBJ2-3; TCRdb selects TRBD1, and the lack of DNA leaves this call unchecked. Germline lookup yields CDR1 SGDLS and CDR2 YYNGEE. CDR3 length: 14 amino acids. The CDR3 loop reads CASSPRTGKDTQYF. Full variable domain (rest looked up from reference TRBV9 and TRBJ2-3): DSGVTQTPKHLITATGQRVTLRCSPRSGDLSVYWYQQSLDQGLQFLIQYYNGEERAKGNILERFSAQQFPDLHSELNLSSLELGDSALYFCASSPRTGKDTQYFGPGTRLTVL.

This rearrangement joins TRBV6-1 to TRBJ2-3; TCRdb names TRBD1, which stays unverified in the absence of DNA. This CDR3 is built from 15 residues. Germline V gene data show CDR1 as MNHNS and CDR2 as SASEGT. The CDR3 loop reads CASSDATGMADTQYF.

The genes are TRBV20-1 and TRBJ2-6; the TCRdb call, TRBD2, lacks DNA for checking. The CDR3 length is 18 residues. CDR1 is DFQATT, CDR2 SNEGSKA, per germline (reference sequence). This CDR3 is CSAMRLAGGPEGANVLTF.

The chain is built from TRBV20-1 and TRBJ2-1; without DNA, the TCRdb call of TRBD2 cannot be checked. CDR3 length: 14 residues. The germline V gene encodes CDR1 DFQATT and CDR2 SNEGSKA (reference sequence). The CDR3 is CSARPWGLDNEQFF.

The V gene is TRBV5-1, the J gene TRBJ2-3. Germline V gene lookup returns CDR1 SGHRS and CDR2 YFSETQ. CDR3 length equals 13 residues. CDR3 protein: CASSSDNSDTQYF.

The gene calls are TRBV2 and TRBJ1-4; the TRBD1 assignment by TCRdb is unverifiable without DNA. CDR1 and CDR2 from the germline V gene are SNHLY and FYNNEI. This CDR3 is built from 16 residues. CDR3 sequence reads: CASSEATGGLNEKLFF. Drawing the rest from reference TRBV2 and TRBJ1-4, the complete variable domain is EPEVTQTPSHQVTQMGQEVILRCVPISNHLYFYWYRQILGQKVEFLVSFYNNEISEKSEIFDDQFSVERPDGSNFTLKIRSTKLEDSAMYFCASSEATGGLNEKLFFGSGTQLSVL.

The chain employs TRBV30 and TRBJ2-5; TCRdb designates TRBD2, a call that cannot be tested without DNA. Germline loops: CDR1 GTSNPN, CDR2 SVGIG (reference sequence). CDR3 length equals 15 residues. CDR3 loop: CAWDPSGRAGETQYF.

The chain couples TRBV4-3 to TRBJ2-1; TCRdb designates TRBD2, a call that cannot be tested without DNA. Germline V gene lookup returns CDR1 LGHNA and CDR2 YSLEER. There are 17 residues in the CDR3. CDR3 amino acids: CASSQERTSGSYNEQFF.

The rearrangement links TRBV4-1 to TRBJ1-5; the D call from TCRdb, TRBD1, cannot be confirmed without DNA. CDR1 MGHRA and CDR2 YSYEKL come from the germline V gene. The CDR3 covers 15 residues. CDR3 protein: CASSQERGAGQPQHF.